These T cell receptor beta chains were read from a single sample in a study of shared clonotypes between healthy human individuals. Method: immunoSEQ multiplex PCR; TCRdb's copy keeps in-frame clones and lacks some. The sample has approximately 2.4 million clones; approximately 94% are singletons. The material sequenced was naive CD4+ T cells sorted from blood. The receptors were gathered from a man in his late teens or twenties in good health. The CDR3 runs from the conserved cysteine through the conserved F or W. The D gene is left open where the match is weak. Size is omitted from some rows. Given values are once, few, many or a class for expanded clones.

cdr3_nt cdr3_aa clone_size j_call v_call d_call
TGTGCCAGCAGCTTAAGGCCCGGGACAGGGTCCCACGAGCAGTACTTC CASSLRPGTGSHEQYF - TRBJ2-7 TRBV13 TRBD1
TGTGCCAGCAGCTGGTATGGGGGTTCCGGGGAGCTGTTTTTT CASSWYGGSGELFF - TRBJ2-2 TRBV5-5 -
TGCGCCAGCAGTGAGTTAGGCCTCCGACGGCGGGAGCAGTACTTC CASSELGLRRREQYF - TRBJ2-7 TRBV10-1 -
TGTGCCAGCAGCTTGGGACAGGGTCAGCCCCAGCATTTT CASSLGQGQPQHF - TRBJ1-5 TRBV5-8 TRBD1
TGTGCCAGCAGTTTTTCGGGACAGAAGAACACTGAAGCTTTCTTT CASSFSGQKNTEAFF - TRBJ1-1 TRBV6-5 TRBD1
TGTGCCAGCAGTTACGACCCCGGGGCCTCCTACGAGCAGTACTTC CASSYDPGASYEQYF - TRBJ2-7 TRBV6-5 -
TGTGCCAGCAGCCCTCGGGCCCGTGCAACTAATGAAAAACTGTTTTTT CASSPRARATNEKLFF - TRBJ1-4 TRBV7-2 -
TGTGCCAGCAGCGTTTATAGCGGTTCCGGGGAGCTGTTTTTT CASSVYSGSGELFF - TRBJ2-2 TRBV9 -
TGCGCCAGCAGCCAGCAAGGGACAGGCGGAACTGAAGCTTTCTTT CASSQQGTGGTEAFF - TRBJ1-1 TRBV4-1 TRBD1
TGTGCCAGCAGCGTAGATGGGGAGGTAAAGCAGCCCCAGCATTTT CASSVDGEVKQPQHF - TRBJ1-5 TRBV9 -
TGTGCCAGCACCACCGGGACACTAAACACCGGGGAGCTGTTTTTT CASTTGTLNTGELFF - TRBJ2-2 TRBV6-5 -
TGCGCCAGCAGCTTTGGGTCGCGGGCCCTAAAAGCCTACGAGCAGTACTTC CASSFGSRALKAYEQYF - TRBJ2-7 TRBV5-1 -
TGTGCCAGCACCCCAGGGACGGGGTTCACCGGGGAGCTGTTTTTT CASTPGTGFTGELFF - TRBJ2-2 TRBV7-2 -
TGCGCCAGCAGTGAGAACAGGGGGTTCGGAACCGGGGAGCTGTTTTTT CASSENRGFGTGELFF - TRBJ2-2 TRBV10-1 TRBD1
TGTGCCAGCAGTGGCCCGGGGAGCGCAACTCAAGACATTCAGTACTTC CASSGPGSATQDIQYF - TRBJ2-4 TRBV28 -
TGTGCCAGCAGCGTAAACCCCGTCGCCGGAGGCACAGATACGCAGTATTTT CASSVNPVAGGTDTQYF - TRBJ2-3 TRBV9 -
TGTGCCAGCAGCTTGGTAGTAGCGGGGGGCCCCACCTACAATGAGCAGTTCTTC CASSLVVAGGPTYNEQFF - TRBJ2-1 TRBV5-4 TRBD2
TGTGCCACCAGCAGAGATGGAGGGGGTACCTACGAGCAGTACTTC CATSRDGGGTYEQYF - TRBJ2-7 TRBV15 -
TGTGCCATCAGTGATCAGGGCGGTTCGGAGAATCAGCCCCAGCATTTT CAISDQGGSENQPQHF - TRBJ1-5 TRBV10-3 -
TGTGCCAGCAGCTTAGGACGGGGAAAGATGAACACTGAAGCTTTCTTT CASSLGRGKMNTEAFF - TRBJ1-1 TRBV7-8 -
TGTGCCAGCAGTTACTGGAACCAAGAGACCCAGTACTTC CASSYWNQETQYF - TRBJ2-5 TRBV6-5 -
TGTGCCAGTAGACAGGGGGCGGAATATTATGGCTACACCTTC CASRQGAEYYGYTF - TRBJ1-2 TRBV19 TRBD1
TGTGCCAGCAGCCAATTTCCTGGGGATTCACCCCTCCACTTT CASSQFPGDSPLHF once TRBJ1-6 TRBV28 -
TGTGCCAGCAGCTCCTGGGACCGGAGTGGGGACATTCAGTACTTC CASSSWDRSGDIQYF - TRBJ2-4 TRBV7-2 -
TGTGCCAGCGCCCTACTATTACTAGCGGGCAGCTCTGGGGCCAACGTCCTGACTTTC CASALLLLAGSSGANVLTF once TRBJ2-6 TRBV2 TRBD2
TGTGCCAGCAGCTTCGAGGGGACTAGCGGGAGCTACGAGCAGTACTTC CASSFEGTSGSYEQYF - TRBJ2-7 TRBV7-6 TRBD2
TGTGCCACCCGACAGGGGTACCAAGAGACCCAGTACTTC CATRQGYQETQYF - TRBJ2-5 TRBV6-5 TRBD1
TGTGCCAGCAGCTCCGGACCGGTTCCGGACGAGCAGTACTTC CASSSGPVPDEQYF - TRBJ2-7 TRBV5-6 -
TGTGCCAGCAGCTCAAAGACAGGGGGCGCGTCTGGCTACACCTTC CASSSKTGGASGYTF - TRBJ1-2 TRBV5-4 TRBD1
TGTGCCAGCTCACCTCCCCGGGGAGGCACAGATACGCAGTATTTT CASSPPRGGTDTQYF - TRBJ2-3 TRBV18 -
TGTGCCAGCAGTGCCCCGGTCGGCGAGGGGCAGTATTTT CASSAPVGEGQYF - TRBJ2-3 TRBV6-1 -
TGTGCCAGCAGCCCCCCCGACAGGGTGGACACTGAAGCTTTCTTT CASSPPDRVDTEAFF - TRBJ1-1 TRBV5-4 TRBD1
TGTGCCAGCAGTTACGCTCGGGACAGTGCCCGGGAAGAGCAGTACTTC CASSYARDSAREEQYF - TRBJ2-7 TRBV6-6 TRBD1
TGTGCCAGCGGCTGGGACAGGGGGCGGGATCAGCCCCAGCATTTT CASGWDRGRDQPQHF - TRBJ1-5 TRBV6-1 TRBD1
TGTGCCAGCAGCCACAAAAACTTCTACGAGCAGTACTTC CASSHKNFYEQYF - TRBJ2-7 TRBV14 -
TGCGCCAGCAGTCCGGCGGGCTCCTACGAGCAGTACTTC CASSPAGSYEQYF - TRBJ2-7 TRBV10-1 -
TGTGCCAGCAGCCCACCGGGACTAGAATCTTCCAGTGAGCAGTTCTTC CASSPPGLESSSEQFF - TRBJ2-1 TRBV7-9 TRBD2
TGTGCCTCCTCTCCCCGGGTCGAAGCTTTCTTT CASSPRVEAFF - TRBJ1-1 TRBV28 -
TGCGCCAGCAGCTGGGGGACTAGCGGCTCCTACGAGCAGTACTTC CASSWGTSGSYEQYF - TRBJ2-7 TRBV5-1 TRBD2
TGTGCCAGCAGCCAAGAGGGGGGGGCTTGGGATTCTGGAAACACCATATATTTT CASSQEGGAWDSGNTIYF - TRBJ1-3 TRBV4-2 -
TGTGCCTGGGGGGGTGTCTTGGGCTACGAGCAGTACTTC CAWGGVLGYEQYF once TRBJ2-7 TRBV30 -
TGTGCCAGCAGCTTAGCGGACCTCGGCGGCTACACCTTC CASSLADLGGYTF - TRBJ1-2 TRBV7-2 -
TGTGCCAGCAGTTACGGTGGGGGCCCCTACGAGCAGTACTTC CASSYGGGPYEQYF - TRBJ2-7 TRBV6-5 -
TGTGCCAGCAGCCCCTCGGACAGGGGGCGCGAGAGCAATCAGCCCCAGCATTTT CASSPSDRGRESNQPQHF - TRBJ1-5 TRBV7-8 TRBD1
TGTGCCAGCAGCGCCGGACAGGGGGCCGTCGGGGAGCTGTTTTTT CASSAGQGAVGELFF - TRBJ2-2 TRBV9 TRBD1
TGTGCCAGCAGCTTTGGCGGGAGGGCCGGGGAGACCCAGTACTTC CASSFGGRAGETQYF once TRBJ2-5 TRBV11-2 TRBD2
TGCGCCAGCAGCCAGGGACAATCCGCGGTTTCCTACGAGCAGTACTTC CASSQGQSAVSYEQYF - TRBJ2-7 TRBV4-3 -
TGTGCCAGCAGCGCCGGACTAGCGGAAGAGACCCAGTACTTC CASSAGLAEETQYF - TRBJ2-5 TRBV9 TRBD2
TGTGCCAGCAGCTTAGAGTGGGGATCCTCCTACGAGCAGTACTTC CASSLEWGSSYEQYF - TRBJ2-7 TRBV7-2 -
TGTGCCAGCAGTGTAGGGGAGGCAGAGACCCAGTACTTC CASSVGEAETQYF once TRBJ2-5 TRBV6-1 -
TGTGCCAGCAGCTTAAGGGCCCTTAGCGGGAGGCCATACAATGAGCAGTTCTTC CASSLRALSGRPYNEQFF - TRBJ2-1 TRBV7-9 TRBD2
TGTGCTAGCAGCTTAGGGACGGTTGGAAACACCATATATTTT CASSLGTVGNTIYF once TRBJ1-3 TRBV7-7 -
TGCGCCAGCAAAGGTTACTACGAGCAGTACTTC CASKGYYEQYF - TRBJ2-7 TRBV10-2 -
TGTGCCAGCAGCCCTGACAGGGGGCGTGTTGAGCAGTACTTC CASSPDRGRVEQYF - TRBJ2-7 TRBV7-2 TRBD1
TGTGCCAGCAGTGAACTAGCGGGGGCAAGAACCGGGGAGCTGTTTTTT CASSELAGARTGELFF - TRBJ2-2 TRBV6-4 TRBD2
TGTGCCAGTCCGGGATACACCTTC CASPGYTF - TRBJ1-2 TRBV19 -
TGTGCCAGCAGTGGCAGACAGGGTGGGGAAAAACTGTTTTTT CASSGRQGGEKLFF - TRBJ1-4 TRBV27 TRBD1